What follows are 5 T cell receptor beta chains derived from one specimen sequenced in a study of shared clonotypes between healthy human individuals. Profiling relied on immunoSEQ multiplex PCR, and the TCRdb table lists in-frame clones only, not all of them. The repertoire consists of approximately 2,000,000 clones, with less than 95% occurring once and the leading ten covering approximately 0.41%. The sample was naive CD4+ T cells from PBMCs. Described subset: CD45RA+ positively selected. The receptor source for this set is a man younger than 35 in good health. Some clones in this sample may be carry-over from other donors' samples.

The CDR3 DNA is TGTGCCAGCAGTGAAGCCGGGGGTCGGAACACTGAAGCTTTCTTT. Its translation: CASSEAGGRNTEAFF. J is TRBJ1-1 and V is TRBV6-1; D is perhaps TRBD1 (5 bases). V was pared by 0 bases and J by 1 base, with 9 bases between. The CDR3 spans 15 residues. Looked up from germline, CDR1 is MNHNS and CDR2 is SASEGT.

The CDR3 loop is CASGLEVTDTQYF. CDR3 DNA sequence: TGTGCCTCGGGACTGGAAGTCACAGATACGCAGTATTTT. The chain couples TRBV10-3 to TRBJ2-3; maybe TRBD2 (6 bases). Germline V gene sequence: CDR1 ENHRY, CDR2 SYGVKD. CDR3 length equals 13 residues. Trimming stripped 11 bases from V and 2 bases from J, with 14 bases between.

A note on this clone: Other DNA sequences of this sample code for an identical CDR3. The gene calls are TRBV28 and TRBJ2-7; no definite D call. The germline gives CDR1 MDHEN, CDR2 SYDVKM. The V end was cut by 2 bases, the J end by 2 bases, with 4 bases between. This CDR3 comprises 12 residues. CDR3 in DNA: TGTGCCAGCAGTTTAAGGGCCTACGAGCAGTACTTC. Its translation: CASSLRAYEQYF.

The CDR3 reads CATRLAGVKDTQYF. The CDR3 DNA reads TGTGCCACTAGACTAGCGGGAGTAAAGGATACGCAGTATTTT. This chain uses TRBV10-3 with TRBJ2-3; the match to TRBD2 covers 12 bases. Germline V gene lookup returns CDR1 ENHRY and CDR2 SYGVKD. The CDR3 runs to 14 residues. The J segment lost 6 bases and the V segment lost 10 bases, leaving 8 bases of the junction unmatched.

As for this clone: Other DNA sequences of this sample code for an identical CDR3. The rearrangement uses TRBV28 and TRBJ2-5; 7 positions match TRBD2. The CDR3 sequence is 11 residues long. Per germline, CDR1 MDHEN and CDR2 SYDVKM. Trimming at V came to 8 bases and at J to 5 bases, leaving 2 bases not matched to a gene. DNA for the CDR3: TGTGCCAGCGGGGGGGTGGAGACCCAGTACTTC. It yields the protein CASGGVETQYF.